This T cell receptor (beta chain) was observed in a study of blood T cells in healthy people across ages. About this clonotype itself: The antigen is not known.

Study conclusions and caveats: Diversity was higher, and naive CD4+ cells more numerous, in long-lived donors than in aged donors.

Per the germline V gene, CDR1 is SNHLY and CDR2 is FYNNEI. The CDR3 runs to 12 residues. V dropped 6 bases and J dropped 5; count of bases not matched to a gene: 4. Using a J-beta primer mix together with a sample-barcoded 5' primer, a second PCR was run for roughly 7 to 11 cycles. Through a template-switch adaptor with 12 random nucleotides, each cDNA molecule received a tag. TCRdb reprocessed the 5' RACE reads via MiXCR and lists one record per CDR3 protein. The top ten clones hold approximately 10% of a sample with about 1.6 million distinct CDR3 sequences, roughly a third of them seen once. The TCR was taken from a woman under 40 in good health. Material for sequencing was blood. This chain joins TRBV2 and TRBJ2-7; 7 bases fit TRBD1. The CDR3 nucleotides read TGTGCCAGCAGCGACAGGGCCCACGAGCAGTACTTC. This translates into CASSDRAHEQYF.